This T cell receptor (beta chain) appears in the sequencing data of a study of cytomegalovirus exposure and HLA in healthy donors. General observations from the study: High specificity and sensitivity for cytomegalovirus status were reported for the classifier.

In regard to this clone: Its target is not known.

Germline V gives CDR1 SEHNR, CDR2 FQNEAQ (reference sequence). With 4 bases removed from V and 3 bases from J, the gap between germline ends came to 10 bases. CDR3 length: 14 amino acids. Use of 60 Vbeta and 13 Jbeta primers characterized the PCR. TCRdb's table, derived via immunoSEQ multiplex PCR, lists solely in-frame clones and lacks some. The table has 95,000 to 110,000 clones, around two thirds seen once; the top ten hold roughly 3.3%. V usage is TRBV7-9 and J usage is TRBJ1-3; weak D call: TRBD1 (5 bases). This clonotype was obtained from a woman aged 45-65 years in good health and CMV-seronegative. Sequencing used PBMCs. The CDR3 nucleotides read TGTGCCAGCAGCTCTAGGGGAGGTGGAAACACCATATATTTT. Its protein is CASSSRGGGNTIYF.